The 31 T cell receptor beta chains reported below all come from one sample, sequenced in a study of graft-versus-host responses after intestinal transplantation. Using immunoSEQ multiplex PCR, the repertoire was profiled, and TCRdb retains in-frame clones only, with some absent. In the table there are some 9,800 clones, approximately 90% of which are singletons. The specimen comprised PBMCs, sampled 43 to 45 days after intestinal transplant. All receptors come from a human patient who received an intestinal transplant, so some T cells may come from the graft donor.

This clone was seen only once. The chain links TRBV5-1 to TRBJ2-5, with a tentative D call TRBD1 (5 bases). Germline values: CDR1 SGHRS, CDR2 YFSETQ. The CDR3 length is 17 residues. V shed 5 bases and J shed 1 base, with 21 bases lying between them. CDR3 residues: CASRTMGRTEVQETQYF. DNA for the CDR3: TGCGCCAGCAGGACGATGGGGCGGACCGAGGTCCAAGAGACCCAGTACTTC.

The rearrangement links TRBV30 to TRBJ1-2; TRBD1 aligns across 8 bases. Per the germline V gene, CDR1 is GTSNPN and CDR2 is SVGIG (reference sequence). The CDR3 spans 13 residues. Unmatched junction bases numbered 2, after V lost 2 bases and J lost 3 bases. The DNA of the CDR3 is TGTGCCTGGAGTACAGGGGGGGACTATGGCTACACCTTC. Amino acids: CAWSTGGDYGYTF.

This clone has only one observation. The rearrangement links TRBV7-3 to TRBJ2-3; no reliable D call. The ends were cut back, 3 bases at V and 0 bases at J, with 10 bases in the middle. CDR3 size: 15 residues. Germline assignment: CDR1 SGHTA and CDR2 FQGTGA. CDR3 in DNA: TGTGCCAGCAGCTTTAGCTGGGCAAGCACAGATACGCAGTATTTT. It specifies CASSFSWASTDTQYF.

The rearrangement links TRBV28 to TRBJ1-3, with 7 bases aligning to TRBD1. Losses at the gene ends were 5 bases for V and 7 bases for J; bases not matched to a gene: 8. This CDR3 comprises 14 residues. From germline, CDR1 is MDHEN and CDR2 SYDVKM. The CDR3 region has the DNA TGTGCCAGCAGTGAGGACAGGTTAGGGAACACCATATATTTT. It codes for CASSEDRLGNTIYF.

This chain joins TRBV28 and TRBJ1-2; 7 nucleotides align to TRBD1. V shed 6 bases and J 2 bases; nucleotides not matched to a gene: 3. Germline lookup yields CDR1 MDHEN and CDR2 SYDVKM. The CDR3 sequence is 13 residues long. CDR3 in amino acids: CASRPTGNYGYTF. For the CDR3, the DNA is TGTGCCAGCAGACCGACAGGGAACTATGGCTACACCTTC.

This clone was seen a few times. The CDR3 coding sequence is TGTGCCATACAGGACATCTCTACGGCTGGAAACACCATATATTTT. Translating it yields CAIQDISTAGNTIYF. The chain has TRBV2 and TRBJ1-3, with a tentative D call TRBD1 (5 bases). This CDR3 spans 15 amino acids. Trimming left V 10 bases short and J 2 bases short, with 18 bases between. From germline, CDR1 is SNHLY and CDR2 FYNNEI.

The CDR3: CASSIGLAGGSSYNEQFF. The CDR3 DNA reads TGTGCCAGTAGTATCGGACTAGCGGGAGGGAGCTCCTACAATGAGCAGTTCTTC. The V call is TRBV19, the J call TRBJ2-1; 15 bases match TRBD2. This CDR3 spans 18 amino acids. Germline assignment: CDR1 LNHDA and CDR2 SQIVND (reference sequence). J was trimmed by 0 bases and V by 3 bases; bases with no gene match: 3.

The genes are TRBV2 and TRBJ2-6; 10 bases map to TRBD1. CDR1 is SNHLY, CDR2 FYNNEI, per germline. CDR3 length equals 16 residues. Trimming removed 6 bases from V and 3 bases from J; junction bases left unmatched: 5. In nucleotides, the CDR3 is TGTGCCAGCAGGAAGACAGGGGGCAGTGGGGCCAACGTCCTGACTTTC. This gives the protein CASRKTGGSGANVLTF. The whole variable domain, remainder taken from reference TRBV2 and TRBJ2-6, is EPEVTQTPSHQVTQMGQEVILRCVPISNHLYFYWYRQILGQKVEFLVSFYNNEISEKSEIFDDQFSVERPDGSNFTLKIRSTKLEDSAMYFCASRKTGGSGANVLTFGAGSRLTVL.

About this clone: A read error may account for a junction end that differs from germline. The chain has TRBV7-6 and TRBJ2-7; TRBD1 matches at 9 bases. Germline V gene data show CDR1 as SGHVS and CDR2 as FNYEAQ. The CDR3 is made up of 14 amino acids. The CDR3 sequence is CANSLPGQGYEQYF. In DNA form, the CDR3 reads TGTGCCAACAGCCTACCGGGACAGGGCTACGAGCAGTACTTC.

This clone was detected only once. This chain uses TRBV20-1 with TRBJ2-7, with D perhaps matching TRBD2 (5 bases). CDR1 DFQATT and CDR2 SNEGSKA come from the germline V gene (reference sequence). Trimming took off 3 bases at V and 2 bases at J, with 5 bases between the two ends. CDR3 length equals 11 residues. CDR3 sequence (DNA): TGCAGTGCTAGGCGGGCCTACGAGCAGTACTTC. Its protein is CSARRAYEQYF.

The rearrangement links TRBV15 to TRBJ2-1; 12 bases map to TRBD2. This CDR3 region has 16 residues. The ends lost 2 bases at V and 6 bases at J; junction bases unmatched: 5. From germline, CDR1 is LNHNV and CDR2 YYDKDF (reference sequence). The CDR3 bases are TGTGCCACCAGCAGACCTAGCGGGAGGGCCCTCAATGAGCAGTTCTTC. Protein sequence: CATSRPSGRALNEQFF.

Concerning this clone itself: At one of its ends the junction is not consistent with the germline gene, which may arise from a read error. The chain uses TRBV5-1 and TRBJ2-1, with 14 bases that match TRBD2. Germline CDR1 SGHRS, CDR2 YFSETQ. The CDR3 is 15 amino acids. The CDR3 DNA is TGCGCCAGCAGCTCAGGACTAGCGGGAGGCTCCCTAGGGCTCTTC. This sequence encodes CASSSGLAGGSLGLF.

CDR3 protein: CASSQGWLEKLFF. In DNA, the CDR3 is TGCGCCAGCAGCCAAGGCTGGCTCGAAAAACTGTTTTTT. This chain links TRBV4-1 with TRBJ1-4; D unresolved. CDR1 is MGHRA and CDR2 is YSYEKL in the germline V gene. V was pared by 1 base and J by 8 bases, with 8 bases between. The CDR3 spans 13 residues.

The chain uses TRBV28 and TRBJ2-7; D gene ambiguous. Germline V CDR1 and CDR2: MDHEN, SYDVKM. Between the trimmed V and J ends, which lost 9 bases and 6 bases, there was a span of 9 bases. The CDR3 has 10 residues. CDR3 DNA sequence: TGTGCCAGTCTCGGCTTCGAGCAGTACTTC. Protein: CASLGFEQYF.

The CDR3 reads CSVDGQGVGEQYF. In nucleotides, the CDR3 is TGCAGCGTTGACGGGCAGGGAGTAGGCGAGCAGTACTTC. The V call is TRBV29-1, the J call TRBJ2-7; D may match TRBD1 or TRBD2 (5 bases each). This CDR3 contains 13 residues. CDR1 and CDR2 (germline): SQVTM, ANQGSEA. Trimming stripped 3 bases from V and 6 bases from J, with 15 bases between.

The rearrangement uses TRBV29-1 and TRBJ2-3, with 8 bases lining up with TRBD2. Germline CDR1 reads SQVTM; CDR2 reads ANQGSEA. This CDR3 has 15 amino acids. Losses at the gene ends were 3 bases for V and 4 bases for J; bases not matched to a gene: 9. The CDR3: CSVDGSQRGPDTQYF. Here the CDR3 DNA reads TGCAGCGTTGATGGGTCCCAGCGGGGGCCAGATACGCAGTATTTT.

The genes are TRBV28 and TRBJ1-2; D is possibly TRBD1 (6 bases). CDR3 length: 15 residues. Trimming stripped 4 bases from V and 8 bases from J, with 20 bases between. Germline V CDR1 and CDR2: MDHEN, SYDVKM. CDR3 sequence reads: CASSSLGGRAFGYTF. As DNA, the CDR3 is TGTGCCAGCAGTTCTCTAGGGGGGAGGGCCTTCGGCTACACCTTC.

V and J are TRBV19 and TRBJ2-5, with a tentative D call TRBD2 (5 bases). V shed 3 bases and J shed 2 bases, with 13 bases lying between them. Germline assignment: CDR1 LNHDA and CDR2 SQIVND (reference sequence). This CDR3 has 15 residues. The CDR3 protein is CASSIRPGFQETQYF. Here the CDR3 DNA reads TGTGCCAGTAGTATTCGTCCGGGGTTTCAAGAGACCCAGTACTTC.

The gene calls are TRBV12-2 and TRBJ2-5; TRBD1 was called by the table and not checked on the DNA. TRBV12-2 is a documented pseudogene. CDR3 size: 16 residues. The CDR3: CASRLKGTADQETQYF. CDR3 DNA: TGTGCAAGTCGCTTAAAGGGGACAGCCGACCAAGAGACCCAGTACTTC.

This rearrangement joins TRBV4-1 to TRBJ2-5, with no clear D. The CDR3 spans 13 residues. The V and J ends lost 1 base and 3 bases respectively, with 6 bases between them. Per germline, CDR1 MGHRA and CDR2 YSYEKL. In nucleotides, the CDR3 is TGCGCCAGCAGCCAAGTTCGGAAAGAGACCCAGTACTTC. Amino acids: CASSQVRKETQYF.

This clone was found once. The chain carries TRBV21-1 and TRBJ2-2. TRBV21-1 is a listed pseudogene. CDR3 length: 14 residues. The DNA for the CDR3 is TGTGCCAGCAGCAAGGGGGAGAACACCGGGGAGCTGTTTTTT. Translation: CASSKGENTGELFF.

V is TRBV4-1 and J is TRBJ2-1, with D maybe TRBD2 (6 bases). V was trimmed by 1 base and J by 0 bases, leaving 10 bases between them. The CDR3 totals 16 residues. Germline V CDR1 and CDR2: MGHRA, YSYEKL. CDR3 coding DNA: TGCGCCAGCAGCCAAGGGAGGGGATCCTCCTACAATGAGCAGTTCTTC. Its translation: CASSQGRGSSYNEQFF.

This chain connects TRBV29-1 to TRBJ2-1; 7 bases are a match to TRBD2. V lost 4 bases to trimming and J lost 7 bases; unmatched junction nucleotides: 22. Germline CDR1 SQVTM, CDR2 ANQGSEA. The CDR3 consists of 18 residues. This CDR3 reads CSVGGFTRAGPWGNEQFF. The CDR3, as DNA: TGCAGCGTTGGGGGGTTCACAAGAGCGGGACCCTGGGGGAATGAGCAGTTCTTC.

This sequence joins TRBV9 and TRBJ2-7, with D uncertain. The CDR3 has 9 residues. Germline V CDR1 and CDR2: SGDLS, YYNGEE. The CDR3, as DNA: TGTGCCAGATCAATGGGTTTTTTTGTC. Translation gives CARSMGFFV.

The genes are TRBV5-1 and TRBJ2-5; D is tentatively TRBD1 or TRBD2 (5 bases each). Germline-derived CDR1 and CDR2 are SGHRS and YFSETQ. The CDR3 length is 15 residues. V lost 4 bases to trimming and J lost 5 bases, with 18 bases between them. CDR3 amino acids: CASSGTGTLWETQYF. CDR3 coding DNA: TGCGCCAGCAGCGGAACCGGGACGCTCTGGGAGACCCAGTACTTC.

The chain links TRBV5-5 to TRBJ2-7; D remains unclear. V was cut by 0 bases and J by 6 bases, with 10 bases left in between. The CDR3 extends over 13 amino acids. The germline CDR1 and CDR2 sequences are SGHKS and YYEKEE (reference sequence). CDR3 amino acids: CASSLAGLGEQYF. The DNA for the CDR3 is TGTGCCAGCAGCTTGGCTGGGTTAGGCGAGCAGTACTTC.

The CDR3 sequence is CASSDLSGGGNQPQHF. The CDR3 DNA is TGTGCCAGCAGTGACCTGTCTGGGGGGGGGAATCAGCCCCAGCATTTT. V and J are TRBV6-4 and TRBJ1-5, with a possible D match to TRBD1 (5 bases). Looked up from germline, CDR1 is MRHNA and CDR2 is SNTAGT. Trimming took off 2 bases at V and 4 bases at J, with 15 bases between the two ends. The CDR3 contains 16 residues.

The chain employs TRBV5-6 and TRBJ2-7; no reliable D call. V was pared by 6 bases and J by 2 bases, with 15 bases between. Germline V gives CDR1 SGHDT, CDR2 YYEEEE. The CDR3 is 14 residues long. For the CDR3, the DNA is TGTGCCAGCACCACGACACTGATGACCTACGAGCAGTACTTC. It translates to CASTTTLMTYEQYF.

The V call is TRBV14, the J call TRBJ1-2, with D maybe TRBD1 (6 bases). Per the germline V gene, CDR1 is SGHDN and CDR2 is FVKESK. CDR3 length: 13 amino acids. Trimming cost V 1 base and J 4 bases, with 7 bases left between them. The CDR3 nucleotides read TGTGCCAGCAGCCAAGTAGGGGGCTATGGCTACACCTTC. Its protein is CASSQVGGYGYTF. Combining the CDR3 with reference TRBV14 and TRBJ1-2 gives the whole variable domain EAGVTQFPSHSVIEKGQTVTLRCDPISGHDNLYWYRRVMGKEIKFLLHFVKESKQDESGMPNNRFLAERTGGTYSTLKVQPAELEDSGVYFCASSQVGGYGYTFGSGTRLTVV.

A single count supports this clone. The chain employs TRBV7-3 and TRBJ2-3; D possibly corresponds to TRBD2 (7 bases). The V end was cut by 5 bases, the J end by 1 base, with 19 bases between. Germline V gene sequence: CDR1 SGHTA, CDR2 FQGTGA. The CDR3 sequence is 17 residues long. In DNA, the CDR3 is TGTGCCAGCAGCCCGACTGGGGGGGCGTTTGGCACAGATACGCAGTATTTT. Its protein is CASSPTGGAFGTDTQYF.

This clone came up a few times. V and J are TRBV2 and TRBJ1-5; D ambiguous. This CDR3 has 14 residues. V was trimmed by 7 bases and J by 0 bases, leaving 10 bases between them. Germline values: CDR1 SNHLY, CDR2 FYNNEI. The CDR3 is CASMSRFSNQPQHF. Written as DNA, the CDR3 is TGTGCCAGCATGTCCAGGTTTAGCAATCAGCCCCAGCATTTT.